The 25 T cell receptor beta chains below come from one sample, sequenced in a study of blood T cell repertoires in COVID-19. Clones were sequenced by immunoSEQ multiplex PCR, and TCRdb holds only the in-frame ones, with some missing. The sample consists of hundreds of thousands of clones, roughly 80% of them appearing once. The material sequenced was PBMCs or T cells enriched from blood (not recorded which). Source of these receptors: a man aged 40-49 years who had been exposed to COVID-19.

The chain joins TRBV5-1 to TRBJ1-1, with D maybe TRBD1 (5 bases). The CDR3 contains 13 residues. The V gene's germline CDR1 is SGHRS and CDR2 YFSETQ. V was pared by 4 bases and J by 0 bases, with 7 bases between. The CDR3 region has the DNA TGCGCCAGCAGCGGGGCCTTGAACACTGAAGCTTTCTTT. It translates to CASSGALNTEAFF.

The chain has TRBV23-1 and TRBJ2-7, with 8 nucleotides matching TRBD2. TRBV23-1 has ORF status, its function being uncertain. V gave up 5 bases and J gave up 0 bases; unmatched junction bases: 6. This CDR3 spans 15 amino acids. The CDR3 nucleotides are TGCGCCAGCAGTTGGGCGGGAGGTCTCTCCTACGAGCAGTACTTC. Translated: CASSWAGGLSYEQYF.

The chain links TRBV4-1 to TRBJ2-2, with D perhaps TRBD2 (6 bases). This CDR3 spans 15 amino acids. Trimming stripped 0 bases from V and 7 bases from J, with 12 bases between. The germline V gene has CDR1 MGHRA and CDR2 YSYEKL. The CDR3 bases are TGCGCCAGCAGCCAAGAACTCGGGAGAAGCGGGGAGCTGTTTTTT. Its translation is CASSQELGRSGELFF.

The CDR3 DNA reads TGTGCCAGCAAAGAGGCGGGAGTGGTGGGTTTAGAGACCCAGTACTTC. Translation: CASKEAGVVGLETQYF. The chain recombines TRBV2 with TRBJ2-5, with 7 nucleotides matching TRBD2. CDR3 length equals 16 residues. CDR1 and CDR2 (germline): SNHLY, FYNNEI. With 7 bases clipped from V and 4 bases from J, the junction kept 15 bases outside the gene matches.

DNA of the CDR3: TGTGCCAGCAGCAGCCCGTGGCGGAGTGCCTACGAGCAGTACTTC. Its translation is CASSSPWRSAYEQYF. The chain combines TRBV6-5 with TRBJ2-7, with D uncertain. V was pared by 6 bases and J by 2 bases, with 17 bases between. The CDR3 runs 15 residues. Germline CDR1 is MNHEY and CDR2 is SVGAGI.

V gene TRBV15 combines with J gene TRBJ2-5, with TRBD2 matching 7 bases. CDR1 is LNHNV and CDR2 is YYDKDF in the germline V gene (reference sequence). This CDR3 spans 20 amino acids. Trimming took 2 bases from V and 4 from J; bases not matched to a gene: 22. CDR3 region: CATSRPNTPSGGGGRETQYF. DNA of the CDR3: TGTGCCACCAGCAGACCAAACACCCCTAGCGGTGGGGGAGGACGAGAGACCCAGTACTTC.

The rearrangement links TRBV24-1 to TRBJ1-5; TRBD1 matches at 7 bases. CDR3 size: 10 residues. Germline V CDR1 and CDR2: KGHDR, SFDVKD. The trim removed 10 bases at V and 7 bases at J, leaving 0 bases unmatched. The CDR3 coding sequence is TGTGCCACGACAGGGCAGCCCCAGCATTTT. As protein: CATTGQPQHF.

This clone was recorded only once. CDR3 nucleotides: TGTGCCAACTCCGGGGGGAACTATGGCTACACCTTC. Translation gives CANSGGNYGYTF. The chain uses TRBV21-1 and TRBJ1-2. TRBV21-1 counts as a pseudogene. The CDR3 loop spans 12 amino acids.

This sequence joins TRBV19 and TRBJ1-4; 11 positions match TRBD1. V lost 7 bases and J lost 7; bases outside the gene matches: 14. Germline loops: CDR1 LNHDA, CDR2 SQIVND (reference sequence). The CDR3 consists of 17 residues. DNA of the CDR3: TGTGCCAGTACCTCGGGACAGGGGGTGTCGGGGGGTGAAAAACTGTTTTTT. It specifies CASTSGQGVSGGEKLFF.

The gene calls are TRBV3-1 (or the pseudogene TRBV3-2) and TRBJ2-2; 10 nucleotides align to TRBD1. The CDR3 has 16 residues. Germline V lookup: CDR1 LGHDT, CDR2 YNNKEL (reference sequence). The V gene end was trimmed by 4 bases and the J gene end by 7 bases; junction bases not matched to a gene: 9. The CDR3 loop is CASSPTDRGLVGELFF. CDR3 coding DNA: TGTGCCAGCAGCCCGACCGACAGGGGGCTTGTCGGGGAGCTGTTTTTT.

The V call is TRBV18, the J call TRBJ2-7, with D possibly being TRBD1 (6 bases). Germline V gene data show CDR1 as KGHSH and CDR2 as LQKENI. V lost 6 bases and J lost 2, with 14 bases in between. This CDR3 is 14 amino acids long. Here the CDR3 DNA reads TGTGCCAGCTCCACAGGGTCAAGGACCTACGAGCAGTACTTC. Its translation: CASSTGSRTYEQYF. Full variable domain (missing parts from reference TRBV18 and TRBJ2-7): NAGVMQNPRHLVRRRGQEARLRCSPMKGHSHVYWYRQLPEEGLKFMVYLQKENIIDESGMPKERFSAEFPKEGPSILRIQQVVRGDSAAYFCASSTGSRTYEQYFGPGTRLTVT.

The genes are TRBV5-4 and TRBJ2-3, with D maybe TRBD1 (5 bases). The V end lost 1 base, the J end lost 0 bases, and 9 bases lay between the germline ends. The length of the CDR3 is 15 residues. From germline, CDR1 is SGHNT and CDR2 YYREEE (reference sequence). The CDR3 region has the DNA TGTGCCAGCAGCTTGTCAGGGCCAAGCACAGATACGCAGTATTTT. Translation gives CASSLSGPSTDTQYF.

Worth noting for this clone: Other DNA sequences within the sample encode an identical CDR3. This chain uses TRBV5-4 with TRBJ2-7, with TRBD2 matching 11 bases. In germline, CDR1 is SGHNT, CDR2 YYREEE (reference sequence). The CDR3 covers 14 residues. V trimming: 1 base; J trimming: 6 bases; junction bases outside the gene matches: 3. The CDR3 nucleotides are TGTGCCAGCAGCTTGACTAGCGGGAGCCCCGAGCAGTACTTC. Translation gives CASSLTSGSPEQYF.

V is TRBV11-3 and J is TRBJ2-5; D gene unclear. The CDR3 totals 15 residues. Germline loops: CDR1 SGHNT, CDR2 YENEEA. Deletions cut 1 base from V and 7 bases from J, with 16 bases between. The CDR3 bases are TGTGCCAGCAGCTTAGGTTTCGGCCGAGGAAGGACCCAGTACTTC. Translated: CASSLGFGRGRTQYF. Combining the CDR3 with reference TRBV11-3 and TRBJ2-5 gives the whole variable domain EAGVVQSPRYKIIEKKQPVAFWCNPISGHNTLYWYLQNLGQGPELLIRYENEEAVDDSQLPKDRFSAERLKGVDSTLKIQPAELGDSAVYLCASSLGFGRGRTQYFGPGTRLLVL.

The chain recombines TRBV4-2 with TRBJ1-2; TRBD1 might be the D (6 bases). The CDR3 runs 14 residues. Germline V gene data show CDR1 as LGHNA and CDR2 as YNFKEQ. The V and J ends lost 4 bases and 6 bases respectively, with 15 bases between them. The chain's CDR3 is CASSRRSGGHGYTF. The CDR3 nucleotides read TGTGCCAGCAGCCGTCGATCGGGGGGGCATGGCTACACCTTC.

The genes are TRBV27 and TRBJ2-1, with 7 bases that match TRBD1. The CDR3 runs 16 residues. The trim removed 6 bases at V and 1 base at J, leaving 9 bases unmatched. CDR1 and CDR2 from the germline V gene are MNHEY and SMNVEV (reference sequence). The CDR3: CASSPTGSWSYNEQFF. The DNA of the CDR3 is TGTGCCAGCAGCCCGACAGGGAGTTGGTCCTACAATGAGCAGTTCTTC.

The chain couples TRBV6-4 to TRBJ1-5; D is ambiguous. This CDR3 contains 14 residues. With 3 bases removed from V and 1 base from J, the gap between germline ends came to 7 bases. Germline-derived CDR1 and CDR2 are MRHNA and SNTAGT. CDR3 sequence: CASSESNSNQPQHF. CDR3 nucleotides: TGTGCCAGCAGTGAGAGTAACAGCAATCAGCCCCAGCATTTT.

The chain couples TRBV5-1 to TRBJ1-2, with TRBD1 identical over 10 bases. This CDR3 is 15 amino acids long. J lost 7 bases, V lost 0 bases, and 6 bases had no gene match. Per germline, CDR1 SGHRS and CDR2 YFSETQ. CDR3 nucleotides: TGCGCCAGCAGCTTGGGACAGGGGGCGGTCGGTGGCTACACCTTC. It codes for CASSLGQGAVGGYTF.

Notes on this clone: One end of the junction varies from germline; a read error may be responsible. The rearrangement uses TRBV7-7 and TRBJ2-7; 13 nucleotides line up with TRBD2. Germline V lookup: CDR1 SSHAT, CDR2 FNYEAQ (reference sequence). The length of the CDR3 is 15 residues. The CDR3 DNA sequence: TGTGCTAGCAGCTCCGGGACTAGCGGGATCTACGAGCAGTACTTC. Protein product: CASSSGTSGIYEQYF.

This clone has just a few counts. The rearrangement joins TRBV30 to TRBJ1-1, with D possibly matching TRBD1 (6 bases). Germline assignment: CDR1 GTSNPN and CDR2 SVGIG (reference sequence). The CDR3 runs 17 residues. V lost 8 bases and J 0 bases, leaving 25 bases between the germline ends. This CDR3 reads CAGGRRRGFGMNTEAFF. In nucleotides, the CDR3 is TGTGCCGGGGGCCGACGGAGGGGATTCGGGATGAACACTGAAGCTTTCTTT.

This chain uses TRBV5-1 with TRBJ2-5, with D maybe TRBD1 (5 bases). Per the germline V gene, CDR1 is SGHRS and CDR2 is YFSETQ. V lost 6 bases and J lost 1, with 13 bases in between. The CDR3 sequence is 14 residues long. CDR3 sequence reads: CASNFVGAQETQYF. CDR3 in DNA: TGCGCCAGCAATTTTGTAGGGGCCCAAGAGACCCAGTACTTC.

This clone was counted between two and nine times. The chain combines TRBV9 with TRBJ1-2; D not certain. CDR3 length equals 12 residues. Germline V gene data show CDR1 as SGDLS and CDR2 as YYNGEE. Trimming removed 3 bases at V and 5 bases at J, with 8 bases between. The CDR3 protein is CASSADGYGYTF. In DNA form, the CDR3 reads TGTGCCAGCAGCGCCGACGGGTATGGCTACACCTTC. Using reference TRBV9 and TRBJ1-2 for the parts outside the CDR3, the full variable domain is DSGVTQTPKHLITATGQRVTLRCSPRSGDLSVYWYQQSLDQGLQFLIQYYNGEERAKGNILERFSAQQFPDLHSELNLSSLELGDSALYFCASSADGYGYTFGSGTRLTVV.

J is TRBJ2-1 and V is TRBV4-2; D is ambiguous. The CDR3 extends over 18 amino acids. Deletions cut 1 base from V and 0 bases from J, with 16 bases between. Germline CDR1 is LGHNA and CDR2 is YNFKEQ. The CDR3 DNA reads TGTGCCAGCAGCCAAGCTCGATACGAGCCAAGCTCCTACAATGAGCAGTTCTTC. Its translation is CASSQARYEPSSYNEQFF.

The rearrangement links TRBV7-3 to TRBJ1-1, with D unclear. This CDR3 comprises 14 residues. Germline values: CDR1 SGHTA, CDR2 FQGTGA. Trimming cost V 1 base and J 2 bases, with 8 bases left between them. The CDR3 DNA follows: TGTGCCAGCAGCTTAAGTGCCGGTAACACTGAAGCTTTCTTT. Translated: CASSLSAGNTEAFF.

This chain joins TRBV7-8 and TRBJ2-7; 8 bases are shared with TRBD2. The CDR3 is made up of 15 amino acids. V shed 6 bases and J 3 bases; nucleotides not matched to a gene: 10. Germline V gene data show CDR1 as SGHVS and CDR2 as FQNEAQ. The CDR3 sequence: CASSSSGTYHYEQYF. In nucleotides, the CDR3 is TGTGCCAGCAGTAGTAGCGGGACGTACCACTACGAGCAGTACTTC.